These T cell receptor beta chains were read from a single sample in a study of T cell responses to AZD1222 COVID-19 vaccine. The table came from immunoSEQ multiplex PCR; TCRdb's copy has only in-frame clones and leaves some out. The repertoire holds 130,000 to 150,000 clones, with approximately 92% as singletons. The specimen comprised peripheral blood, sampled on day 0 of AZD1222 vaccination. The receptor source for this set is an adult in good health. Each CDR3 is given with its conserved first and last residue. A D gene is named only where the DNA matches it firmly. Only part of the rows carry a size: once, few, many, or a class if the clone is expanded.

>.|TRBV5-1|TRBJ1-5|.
TGCGCCAGCAGGGAGGGGAGCAATCAGCCCCAGCATTTT
CASREGSNQPQHF
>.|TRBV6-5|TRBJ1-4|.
TGTGCCAGCAGTTCCCCAGTTGCAACTAATGAAAAACTGTTTTTT
CASSSPVATNEKLFF
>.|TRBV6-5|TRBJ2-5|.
TGTGCCAGCAGTACCCGAGGGGAGACCCAGTACTTC
CASSTRGETQYF
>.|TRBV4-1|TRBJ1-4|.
TGCGCCAGCGGGATGACTGAAAAACTGTTTTTT
CASGMTEKLFF
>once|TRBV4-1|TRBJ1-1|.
TGCGCCAGCAGCCGTCGACAGGCCTTTGAAGCTTTCTTT
CASSRRQAFEAFF
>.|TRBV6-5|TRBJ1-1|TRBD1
TGTGCCAGCAGTCCAGGGGGTAGTAACACTGAAGCTTTCTTT
CASSPGGSNTEAFF
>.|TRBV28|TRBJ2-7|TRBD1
TGTGCCAGCAGATCAGGGGGCGCGAAGTACGAGCAGTACTTC
CASRSGGAKYEQYF
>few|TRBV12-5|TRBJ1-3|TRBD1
TGTGCTAGTGGTTCCCAGGGGGCGGGAAACACCATATATTTT
CASGSQGAGNTIYF
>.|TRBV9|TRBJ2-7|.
TGTGCCAGCAGCGTAGGGTACGGCTCCTACGAGCAGTACTTC
CASSVGYGSYEQYF
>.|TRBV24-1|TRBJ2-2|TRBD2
TGTGCCACCGGGCTCGGGAGGGCCTCGGACACCGGGGAGCTGTTTTTT
CATGLGRASDTGELFF
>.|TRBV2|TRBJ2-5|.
TGTGCCAGCAGGCCGATTAACACACGATTCCAAGAGACCCAGTACTTC
CASRPINTRFQETQYF
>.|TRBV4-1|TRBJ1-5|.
TGCGCCAGCAGCCAAGAGGGGGGCAGGGGTTCAGGAAATCAGCCCCAGCATTTT
CASSQEGGRGSGNQPQHF
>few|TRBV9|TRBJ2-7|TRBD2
TGTGCCAGCAGCGAGGGCCCCGGAATAGCGGGATATGAGCAGTACTTC
CASSEGPGIAGYEQYF
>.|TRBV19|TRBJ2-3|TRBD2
TGTGCCAGTAACCCCACGGGAGGGGCAGATACGCAGTATTTT
CASNPTGGADTQYF
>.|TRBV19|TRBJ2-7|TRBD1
TGTGCCAGTAGTATACGAGGACAGGGCTACGAGCAGTACTTC
CASSIRGQGYEQYF
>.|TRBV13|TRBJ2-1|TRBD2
TGTGCCAGCAGCTTATTCAGCGGGGGATACAATGAGCAGTTCTTC
CASSLFSGGYNEQFF
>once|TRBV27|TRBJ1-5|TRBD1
TGTGCCAGCGGCCTACAGGGGGGCAATCAGCCCCAGCATTTT
CASGLQGGNQPQHF
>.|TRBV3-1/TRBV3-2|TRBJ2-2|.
TGTGCCAGCAGCCAAGGACTCGCGGTGGGGACCGGGGAGCTGTTTTTT
CASSQGLAVGTGELFF